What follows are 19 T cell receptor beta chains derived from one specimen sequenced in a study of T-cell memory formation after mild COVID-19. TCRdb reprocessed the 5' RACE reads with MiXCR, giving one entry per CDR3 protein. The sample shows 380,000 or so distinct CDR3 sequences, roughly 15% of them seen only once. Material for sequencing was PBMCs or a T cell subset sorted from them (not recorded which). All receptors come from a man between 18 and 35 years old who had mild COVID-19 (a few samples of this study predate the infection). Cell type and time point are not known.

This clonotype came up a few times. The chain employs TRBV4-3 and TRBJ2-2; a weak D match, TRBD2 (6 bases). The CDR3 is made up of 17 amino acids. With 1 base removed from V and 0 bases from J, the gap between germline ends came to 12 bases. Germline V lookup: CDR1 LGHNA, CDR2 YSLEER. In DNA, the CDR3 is TGCGCCAGCAGCCAAGTTGACTTAGCGGCGAACACCGGGGAGCTGTTTTTT. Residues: CASSQVDLAANTGELFF.

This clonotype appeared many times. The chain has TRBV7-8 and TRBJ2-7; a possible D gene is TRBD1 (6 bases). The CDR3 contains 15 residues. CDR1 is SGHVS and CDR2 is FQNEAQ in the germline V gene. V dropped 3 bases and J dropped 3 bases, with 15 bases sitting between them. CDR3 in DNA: TGTGCCAGCAGCTTTCCGACAGGACCCTTCTACGAGCAGTACTTC. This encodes CASSFPTGPFYEQYF.

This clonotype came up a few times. CDR3 amino acids: CASSAGEGGEQYF. The CDR3 DNA reads as TGCGCCAGCAGCGCCGGGGAAGGCGGCGAGCAGTACTTC. J is TRBJ2-7 and V is TRBV5-1; perhaps TRBD2 as D (5 bases). Germline CDR1 and CDR2: SGHRS and YFSETQ. The CDR3 runs to 13 residues. V shed 4 bases and J shed 6 bases, with 14 bases lying between them.

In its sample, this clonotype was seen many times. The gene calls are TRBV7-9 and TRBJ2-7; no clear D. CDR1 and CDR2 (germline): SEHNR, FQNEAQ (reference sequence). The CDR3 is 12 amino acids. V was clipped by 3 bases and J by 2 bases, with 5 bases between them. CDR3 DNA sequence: TGTGCCAGCAGCTTCGGCCCCTACGAGCAGTACTTC. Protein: CASSFGPYEQYF.

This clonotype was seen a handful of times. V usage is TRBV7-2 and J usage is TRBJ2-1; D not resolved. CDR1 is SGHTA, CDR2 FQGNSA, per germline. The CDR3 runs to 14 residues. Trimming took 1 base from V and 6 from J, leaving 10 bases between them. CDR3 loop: CASSLGVLVNEQFF. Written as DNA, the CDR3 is TGTGCCAGCAGCTTAGGGGTCTTGGTCAATGAGCAGTTCTTC.

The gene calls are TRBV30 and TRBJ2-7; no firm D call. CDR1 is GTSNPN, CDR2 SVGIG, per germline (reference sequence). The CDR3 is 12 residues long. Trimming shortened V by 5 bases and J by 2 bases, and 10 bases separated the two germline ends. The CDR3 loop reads CAWGFSPYEQYF. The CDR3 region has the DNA TGTGCCTGGGGGTTTAGCCCCTACGAGCAGTACTTC.

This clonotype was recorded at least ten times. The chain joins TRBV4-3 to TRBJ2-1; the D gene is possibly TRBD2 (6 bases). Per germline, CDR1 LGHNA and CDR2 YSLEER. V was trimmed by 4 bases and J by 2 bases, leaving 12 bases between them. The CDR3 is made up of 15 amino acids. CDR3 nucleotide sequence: TGCGCCAGCAGCCCAGGGACTGCCACCTACAATGAGCAGTTCTTC. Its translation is CASSPGTATYNEQFF.

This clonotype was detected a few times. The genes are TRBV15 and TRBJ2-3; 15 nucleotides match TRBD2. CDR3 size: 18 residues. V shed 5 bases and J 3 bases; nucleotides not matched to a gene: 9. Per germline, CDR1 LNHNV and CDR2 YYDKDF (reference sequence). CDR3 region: CATSGGTSGGTMTDTQYF. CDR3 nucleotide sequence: TGTGCCACCAGCGGGGGGACTAGCGGGGGGACGATGACAGATACGCAGTATTTT.

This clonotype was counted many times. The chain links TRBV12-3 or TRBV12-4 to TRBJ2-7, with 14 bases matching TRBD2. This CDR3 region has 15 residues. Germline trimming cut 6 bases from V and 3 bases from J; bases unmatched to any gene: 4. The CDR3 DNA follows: TGTGCCAGCAGCCGAGGGACTAGCGGGGGCTACGAGCAGTACTTC. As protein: CASSRGTSGGYEQYF.

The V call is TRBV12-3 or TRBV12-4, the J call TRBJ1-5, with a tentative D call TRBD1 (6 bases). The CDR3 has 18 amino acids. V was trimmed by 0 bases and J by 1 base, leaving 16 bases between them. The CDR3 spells CASSLAAPGERSNQPQHF. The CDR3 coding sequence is TGTGCCAGCAGTTTAGCGGCCCCAGGGGAGCGGAGCAATCAGCCCCAGCATTTT.

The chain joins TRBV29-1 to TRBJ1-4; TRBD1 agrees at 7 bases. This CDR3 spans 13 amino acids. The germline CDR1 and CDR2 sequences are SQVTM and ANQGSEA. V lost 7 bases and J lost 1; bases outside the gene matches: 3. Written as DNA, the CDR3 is TGCAGCGCAAACAGGGGAACTAATGAAAAACTGTTTTTT. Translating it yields CSANRGTNEKLFF.

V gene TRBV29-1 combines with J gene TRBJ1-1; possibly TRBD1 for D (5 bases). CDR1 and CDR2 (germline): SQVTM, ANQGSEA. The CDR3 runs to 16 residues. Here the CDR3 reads CTVWPPLTADNTEAFF. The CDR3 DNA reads TGCACGGTCTGGCCCCCTTTGACAGCGGATAACACTGAAGCTTTCTTT.

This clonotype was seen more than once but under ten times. CDR3 in amino acids: CASRSTIGAETGELFF. CDR3 coding DNA: TGTGCCAGCAGATCCACAATAGGGGCGGAGACCGGGGAGCTGTTTTTT. V usage is TRBV13 and J usage is TRBJ2-2; the D gene is possibly TRBD1 (5 bases). The V end lost 6 bases, the J end lost 5 bases, and 19 bases lay between the germline ends. The V gene's germline CDR1 is PRHDT and CDR2 FYEKMQ (reference sequence). This CDR3 region has 16 residues. The full variable domain, its missing parts supplied by reference TRBV13 and TRBJ2-2, is AAGVIQSPRHLIKEKRETATLKCYPIPRHDTVYWYQQGPGQDPQFLISFYEKMQSDKGSIPDRFSAQQFSDYHSELNMSSLELGDSALYFCASRSTIGAETGELFFGEGSRLTVL.

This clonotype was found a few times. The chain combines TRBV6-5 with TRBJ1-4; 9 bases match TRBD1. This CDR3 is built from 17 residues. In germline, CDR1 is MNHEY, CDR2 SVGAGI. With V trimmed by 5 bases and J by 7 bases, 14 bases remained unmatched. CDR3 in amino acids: CASSGYPGTGRGEKLFF. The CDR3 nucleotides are TGTGCCAGCAGTGGCTATCCCGGGACAGGGCGGGGTGAAAAACTGTTTTTT.

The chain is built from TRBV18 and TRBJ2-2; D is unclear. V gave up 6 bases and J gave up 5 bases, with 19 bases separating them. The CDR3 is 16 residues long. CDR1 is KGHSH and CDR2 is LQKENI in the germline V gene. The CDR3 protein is CASSSQPNSRTGELFF. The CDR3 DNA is TGTGCCAGCTCGTCACAGCCTAACTCTAGGACCGGGGAGCTGTTTTTT.

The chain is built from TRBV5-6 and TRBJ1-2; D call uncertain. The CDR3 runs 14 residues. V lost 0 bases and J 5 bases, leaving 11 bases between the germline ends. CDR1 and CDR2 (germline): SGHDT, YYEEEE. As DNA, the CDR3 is TGTGCCAGCAGCTTGGTTCAGGCGGGATATGGCTACACCTTC. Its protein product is CASSLVQAGYGYTF. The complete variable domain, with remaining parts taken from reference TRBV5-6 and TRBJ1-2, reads DAGVTQSPTHLIKTRGQQVTLRCSPKSGHDTVSWYQQALGQGPQFIFQYYEEEERQRGNFPDRFSGHQFPNYSSELNVNALLLGDSALYLCASSLVQAGYGYTFGSGTRLTVV.

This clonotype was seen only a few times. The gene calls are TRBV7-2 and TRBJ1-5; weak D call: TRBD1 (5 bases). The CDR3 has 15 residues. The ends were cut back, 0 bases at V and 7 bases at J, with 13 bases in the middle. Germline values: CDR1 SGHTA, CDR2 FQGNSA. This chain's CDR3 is CASSLASGGGQPQHF. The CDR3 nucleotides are TGTGCCAGCAGCTTAGCGAGCGGGGGAGGGCAGCCCCAGCATTTT.

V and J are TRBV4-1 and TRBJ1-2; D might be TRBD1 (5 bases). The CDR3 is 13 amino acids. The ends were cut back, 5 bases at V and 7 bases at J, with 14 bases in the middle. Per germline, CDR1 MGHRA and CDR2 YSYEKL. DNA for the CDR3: TGCGCCAGCAGCGCCCGGGACCGCAGTGGCTACACCTTC. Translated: CASSARDRSGYTF.

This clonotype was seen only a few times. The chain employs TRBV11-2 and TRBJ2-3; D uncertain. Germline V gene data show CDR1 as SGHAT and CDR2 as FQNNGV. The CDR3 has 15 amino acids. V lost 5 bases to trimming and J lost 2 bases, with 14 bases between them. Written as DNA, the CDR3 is TGTGCCAGCAGCAGAAGGGTCGGGTTCACAGATACGCAGTATTTT. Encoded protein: CASSRRVGFTDTQYF.